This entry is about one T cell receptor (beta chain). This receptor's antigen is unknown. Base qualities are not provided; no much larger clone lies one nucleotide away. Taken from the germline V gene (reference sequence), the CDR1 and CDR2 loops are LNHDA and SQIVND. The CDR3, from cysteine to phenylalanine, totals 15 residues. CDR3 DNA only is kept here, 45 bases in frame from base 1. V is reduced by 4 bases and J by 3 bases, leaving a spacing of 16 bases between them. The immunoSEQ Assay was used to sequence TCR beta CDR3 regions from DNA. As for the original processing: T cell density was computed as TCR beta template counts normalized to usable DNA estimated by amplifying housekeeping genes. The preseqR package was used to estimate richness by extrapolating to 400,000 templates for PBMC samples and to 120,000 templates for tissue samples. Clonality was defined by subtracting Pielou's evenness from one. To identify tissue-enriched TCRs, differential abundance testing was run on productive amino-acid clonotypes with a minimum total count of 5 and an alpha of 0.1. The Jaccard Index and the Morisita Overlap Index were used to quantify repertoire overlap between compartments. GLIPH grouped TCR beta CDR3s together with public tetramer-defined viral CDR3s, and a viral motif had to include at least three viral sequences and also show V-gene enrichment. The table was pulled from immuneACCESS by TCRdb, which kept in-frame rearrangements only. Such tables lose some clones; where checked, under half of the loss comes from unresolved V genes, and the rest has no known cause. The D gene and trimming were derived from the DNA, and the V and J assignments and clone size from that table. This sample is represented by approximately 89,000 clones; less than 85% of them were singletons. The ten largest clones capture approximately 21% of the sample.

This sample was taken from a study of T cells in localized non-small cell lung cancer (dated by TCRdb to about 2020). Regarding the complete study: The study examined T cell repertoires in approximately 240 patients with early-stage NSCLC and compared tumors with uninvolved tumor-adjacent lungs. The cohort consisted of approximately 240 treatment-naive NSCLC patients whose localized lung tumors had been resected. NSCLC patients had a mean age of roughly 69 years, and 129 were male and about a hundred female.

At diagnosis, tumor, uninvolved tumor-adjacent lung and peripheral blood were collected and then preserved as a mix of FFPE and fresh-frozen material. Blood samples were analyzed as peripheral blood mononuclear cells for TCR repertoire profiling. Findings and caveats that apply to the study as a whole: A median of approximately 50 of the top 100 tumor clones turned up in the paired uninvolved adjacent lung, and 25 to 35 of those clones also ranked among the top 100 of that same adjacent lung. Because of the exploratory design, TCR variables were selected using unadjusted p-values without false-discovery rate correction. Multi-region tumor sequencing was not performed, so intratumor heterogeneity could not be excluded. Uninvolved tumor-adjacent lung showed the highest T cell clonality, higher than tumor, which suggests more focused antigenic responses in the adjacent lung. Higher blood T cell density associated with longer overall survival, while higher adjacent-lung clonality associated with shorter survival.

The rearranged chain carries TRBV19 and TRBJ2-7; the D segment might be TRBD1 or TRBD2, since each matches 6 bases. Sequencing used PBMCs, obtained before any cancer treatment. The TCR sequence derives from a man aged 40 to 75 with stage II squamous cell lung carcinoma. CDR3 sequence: CASSKESGGRYEQYF. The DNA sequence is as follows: TGTGCCAGTAGTAAAGAATCCGGGGGCCGCTACGAGCAGTACTTC.